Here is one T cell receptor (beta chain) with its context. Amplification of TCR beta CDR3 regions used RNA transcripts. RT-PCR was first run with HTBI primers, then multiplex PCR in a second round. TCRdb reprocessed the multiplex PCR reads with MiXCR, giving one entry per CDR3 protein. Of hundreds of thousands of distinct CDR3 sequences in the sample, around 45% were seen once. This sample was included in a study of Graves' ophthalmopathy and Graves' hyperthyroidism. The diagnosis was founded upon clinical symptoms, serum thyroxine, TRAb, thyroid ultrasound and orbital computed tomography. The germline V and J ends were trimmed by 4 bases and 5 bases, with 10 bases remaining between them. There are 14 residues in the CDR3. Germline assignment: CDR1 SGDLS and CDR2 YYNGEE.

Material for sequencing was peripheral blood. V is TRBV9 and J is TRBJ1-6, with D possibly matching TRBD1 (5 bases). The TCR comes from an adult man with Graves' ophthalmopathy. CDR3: CASSPGLHNSPLHF. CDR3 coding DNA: TGTGCCAGCAGCCCAGGGCTCCATAATTCACCCCTCCACTTT.